The source of this T cell receptor beta chain is a study of blood T cell repertoires in COVID-19. Across the whole study: From T cells, B-cell-depleted T cells, or PBMCs came the material, which was cDNA or gDNA.

Trimming took 4 bases from V and 0 from J; bases not matched to a gene: 8. Germline V lookup: CDR1 SGHVS, CDR2 FNYEAQ. The CDR3 is 16 residues long. The authors' processing: By means of reference gene primer amplification, nucleated cell counts were estimated. Repertoires were generated with immunoSEQ multiplex PCR, while TCRdb's copy carries only in-frame clones and drops some. V and J calls and clone size are given by that table; D and trimming were obtained from the DNA. The data contain approximately 82,000 clones, about 81% of them seen just once; the ten biggest clones take up less than 15%. This clone appeared a few times.

This sequence originates from a human donor in a cohort sampled during active COVID-19. The rearrangement joins TRBV7-6 to TRBJ1-1, with 7 bases identical to TRBD1. Sequenced material: peripheral blood. The CDR3 protein is CASSSRDRLLNTEAFF. Here the CDR3 DNA reads TGTGCCAGCAGCTCCCGGGACAGACTTTTGAACACTGAAGCTTTCTTT.